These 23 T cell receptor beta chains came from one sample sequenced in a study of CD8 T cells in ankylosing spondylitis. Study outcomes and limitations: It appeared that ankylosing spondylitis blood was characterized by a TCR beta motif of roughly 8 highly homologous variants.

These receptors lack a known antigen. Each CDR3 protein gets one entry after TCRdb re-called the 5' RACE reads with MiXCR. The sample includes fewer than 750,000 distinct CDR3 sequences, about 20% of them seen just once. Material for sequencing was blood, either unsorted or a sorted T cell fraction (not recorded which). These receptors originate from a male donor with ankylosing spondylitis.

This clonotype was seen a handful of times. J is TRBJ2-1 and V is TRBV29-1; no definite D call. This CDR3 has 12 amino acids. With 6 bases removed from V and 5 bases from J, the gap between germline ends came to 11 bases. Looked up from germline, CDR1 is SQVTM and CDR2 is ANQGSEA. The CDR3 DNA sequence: TGCAGCGTGGCAACAACGGACAATGAGCAGTTCTTC. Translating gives CSVATTDNEQFF.

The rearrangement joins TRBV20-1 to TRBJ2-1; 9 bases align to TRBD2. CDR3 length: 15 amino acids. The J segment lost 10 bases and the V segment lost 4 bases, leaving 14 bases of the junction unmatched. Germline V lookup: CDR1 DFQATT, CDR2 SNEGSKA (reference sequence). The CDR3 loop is CSATRTSEGVYEQFF. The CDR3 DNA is TGCAGTGCTACTAGGACTAGCGAGGGGGTATACGAGCAGTTCTTC.

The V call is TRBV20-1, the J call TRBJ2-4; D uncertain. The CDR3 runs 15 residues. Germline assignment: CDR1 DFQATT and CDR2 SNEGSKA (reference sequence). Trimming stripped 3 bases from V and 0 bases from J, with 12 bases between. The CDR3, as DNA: TGCAGTGCTAGTGATGGTGCTATAGCCAAAAACATTCAGTACTTC. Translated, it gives CSASDGAIAKNIQYF.

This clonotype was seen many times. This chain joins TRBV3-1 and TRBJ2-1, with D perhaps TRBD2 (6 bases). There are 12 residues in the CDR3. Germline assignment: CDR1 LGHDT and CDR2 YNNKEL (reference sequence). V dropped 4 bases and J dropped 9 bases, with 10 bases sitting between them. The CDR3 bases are TGTGCCAGCAGCCGGGGCGGGGTTGAGCAGTTCTTC. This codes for CASSRGGVEQFF.

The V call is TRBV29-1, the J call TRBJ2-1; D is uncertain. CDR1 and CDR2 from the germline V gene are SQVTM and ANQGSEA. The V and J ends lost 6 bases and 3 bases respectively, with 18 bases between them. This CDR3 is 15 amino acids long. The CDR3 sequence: CSVIPSGLLYNEQFF. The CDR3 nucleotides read TGCAGCGTAATTCCCTCCGGGCTCCTCTACAATGAGCAGTTCTTC.

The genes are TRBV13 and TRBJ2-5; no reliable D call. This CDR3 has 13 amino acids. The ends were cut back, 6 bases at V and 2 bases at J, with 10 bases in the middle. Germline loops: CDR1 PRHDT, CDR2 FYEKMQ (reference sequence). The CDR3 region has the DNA TGTGCCAGCAGACCCTACCTGCAAGAGACCCAGTACTTC. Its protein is CASRPYLQETQYF.

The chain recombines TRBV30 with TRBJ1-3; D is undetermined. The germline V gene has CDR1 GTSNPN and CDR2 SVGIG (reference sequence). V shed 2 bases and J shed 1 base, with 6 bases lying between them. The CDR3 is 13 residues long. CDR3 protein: CAWSRVSGNTIYF. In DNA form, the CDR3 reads TGTGCCTGGAGTCGGGTATCTGGAAACACCATATATTTT.

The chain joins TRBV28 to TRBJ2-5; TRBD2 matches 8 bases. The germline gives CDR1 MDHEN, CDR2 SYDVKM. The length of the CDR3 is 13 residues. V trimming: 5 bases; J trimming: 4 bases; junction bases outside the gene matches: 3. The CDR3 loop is CASSGRGGETQYF. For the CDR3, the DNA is TGTGCCAGCAGTGGACGGGGGGGAGAGACCCAGTACTTC.

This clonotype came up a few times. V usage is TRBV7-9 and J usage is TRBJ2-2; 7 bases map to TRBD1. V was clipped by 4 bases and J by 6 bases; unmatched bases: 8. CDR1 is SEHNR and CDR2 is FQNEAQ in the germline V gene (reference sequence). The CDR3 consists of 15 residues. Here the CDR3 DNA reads TGTGCCAGCAGCTCAAAAACAGGGGTTGCCGGGGAGCTGTTTTTT. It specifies CASSSKTGVAGELFF.

The CDR3 loop reads CASSLAAGQGPPQYF. DNA of the CDR3: TGCGCCAGCAGCTTGGCCGCTGGTCAGGGCCCCCCGCAGTATTTT. The V and J genes are TRBV5-1 and TRBJ2-3, with D tentatively TRBD1 (5 bases). V was shortened by 0 bases and J by 10 bases, with 18 bases between the two germline ends. Germline V gives CDR1 SGHRS, CDR2 YFSETQ. This CDR3 region has 15 residues.

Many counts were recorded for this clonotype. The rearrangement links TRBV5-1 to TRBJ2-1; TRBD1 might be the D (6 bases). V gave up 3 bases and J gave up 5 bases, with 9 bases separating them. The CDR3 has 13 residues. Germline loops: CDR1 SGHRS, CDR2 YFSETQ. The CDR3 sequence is CASSSGQNNEQFF. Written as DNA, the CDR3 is TGCGCCAGCAGCTCCGGACAGAACAATGAGCAGTTCTTC.

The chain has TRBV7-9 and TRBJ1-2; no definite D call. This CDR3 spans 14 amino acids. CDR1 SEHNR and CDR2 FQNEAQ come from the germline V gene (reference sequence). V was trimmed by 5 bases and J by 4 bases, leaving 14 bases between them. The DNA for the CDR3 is TGTGCCAGCAGCCGCATCACCTACTTCTATGGCTACACCTTC. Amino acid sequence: CASSRITYFYGYTF.

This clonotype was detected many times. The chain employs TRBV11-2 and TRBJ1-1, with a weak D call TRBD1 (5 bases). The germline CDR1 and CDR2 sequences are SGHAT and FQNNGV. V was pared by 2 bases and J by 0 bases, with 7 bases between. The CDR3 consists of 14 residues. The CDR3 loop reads CASSLRGVNTEAFF. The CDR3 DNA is TGTGCCAGCAGCTTACGGGGGGTGAACACTGAAGCTTTCTTT.

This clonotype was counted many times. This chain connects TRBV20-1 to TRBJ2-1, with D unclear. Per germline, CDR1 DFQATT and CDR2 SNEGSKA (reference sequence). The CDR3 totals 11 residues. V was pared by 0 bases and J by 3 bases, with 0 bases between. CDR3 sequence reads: CSARDYNEQFF. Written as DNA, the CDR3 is TGCAGTGCTAGAGACTACAATGAGCAGTTCTTC.

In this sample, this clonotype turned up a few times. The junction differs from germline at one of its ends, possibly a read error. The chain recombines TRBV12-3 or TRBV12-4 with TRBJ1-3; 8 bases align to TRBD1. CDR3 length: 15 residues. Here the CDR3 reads CASRLDGTGGNTIYF. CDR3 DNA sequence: TGTGCCAGCCGTTTGGACGGGACAGGAGGAAACACCATATATTTT.

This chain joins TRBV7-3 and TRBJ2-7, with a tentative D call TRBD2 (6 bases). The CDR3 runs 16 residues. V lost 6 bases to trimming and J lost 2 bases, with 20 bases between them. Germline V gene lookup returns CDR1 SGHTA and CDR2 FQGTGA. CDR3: CASSPRGLARAYEQYF. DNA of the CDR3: TGTGCCAGCAGTCCACGAGGGCTAGCGAGGGCCTACGAGCAGTACTTC.

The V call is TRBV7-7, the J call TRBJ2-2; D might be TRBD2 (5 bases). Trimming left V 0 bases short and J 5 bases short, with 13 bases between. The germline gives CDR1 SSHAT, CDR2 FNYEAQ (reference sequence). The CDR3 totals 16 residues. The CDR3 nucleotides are TGTGCCAGCAGCTTAGCGAGCGGAGTAGGGACCGGGGAGCTGTTTTTT. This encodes CASSLASGVGTGELFF.

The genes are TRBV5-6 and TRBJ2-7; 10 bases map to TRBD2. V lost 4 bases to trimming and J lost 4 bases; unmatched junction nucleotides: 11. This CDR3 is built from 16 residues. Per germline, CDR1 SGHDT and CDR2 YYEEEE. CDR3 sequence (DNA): TGTGCCAGCAGCCGCGGCGGCAGCGGGGGGGGATACGAGCAGTACTTC. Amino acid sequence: CASSRGGSGGGYEQYF.

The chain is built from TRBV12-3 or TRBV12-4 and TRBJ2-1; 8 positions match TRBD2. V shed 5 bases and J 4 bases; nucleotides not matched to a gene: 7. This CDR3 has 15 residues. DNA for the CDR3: TGTGCCAGCAGTGTACGGGAGGGCCTATACAATGAGCAGTTCTTC. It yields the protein CASSVREGLYNEQFF.

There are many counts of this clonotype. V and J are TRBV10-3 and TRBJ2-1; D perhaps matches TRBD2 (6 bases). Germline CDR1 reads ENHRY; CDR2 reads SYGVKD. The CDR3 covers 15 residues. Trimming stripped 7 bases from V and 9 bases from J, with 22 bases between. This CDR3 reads CAITPGGGMMSEQFF. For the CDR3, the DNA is TGTGCCATCACCCCTGGAGGCGGGATGATGAGTGAGCAGTTCTTC.

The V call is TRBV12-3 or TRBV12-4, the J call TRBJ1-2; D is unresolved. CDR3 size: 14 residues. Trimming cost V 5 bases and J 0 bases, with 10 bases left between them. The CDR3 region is CASSERRSNYGYTF. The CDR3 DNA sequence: TGTGCCAGCAGTGAAAGAAGATCTAACTATGGCTACACCTTC.

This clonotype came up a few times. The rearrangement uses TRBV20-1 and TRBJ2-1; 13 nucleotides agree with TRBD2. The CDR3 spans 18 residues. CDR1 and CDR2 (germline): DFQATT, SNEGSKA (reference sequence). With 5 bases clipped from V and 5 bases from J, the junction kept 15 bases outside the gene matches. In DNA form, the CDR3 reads TGCAGTGCTGAACCGGGACTAGCGGGATCATTCTACCACAATGAGCAGTTCTTC. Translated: CSAEPGLAGSFYHNEQFF.

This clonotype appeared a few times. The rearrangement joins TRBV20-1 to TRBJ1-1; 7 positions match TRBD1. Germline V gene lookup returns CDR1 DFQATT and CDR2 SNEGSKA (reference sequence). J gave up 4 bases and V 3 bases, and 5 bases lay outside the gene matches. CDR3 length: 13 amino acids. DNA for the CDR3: TGCAGTGCTAGCGGGACAGACTCCACTGAAGCTTTCTTT. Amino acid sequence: CSASGTDSTEAFF.